These 10 T cell receptor beta chains came from one sample sequenced in a study of blood T cell repertoires in COVID-19. The method was immunoSEQ multiplex PCR; TCRdb's version includes in-frame clones alone and lacks a portion of them. The sample lists 110,000 to 150,000 clones; 79% were seen once. Sample: peripheral blood. The receptors come from a man aged 50-59 years with active or convalescent COVID-19.

This sequence joins TRBV19 and TRBJ2-7; weak D call: TRBD2 (6 bases). CDR3 size: 11 residues. V was trimmed by 7 bases and J by 7 bases, leaving 11 bases between them. CDR1 and CDR2 from the germline V gene are LNHDA and SQIVND (reference sequence). The CDR3 protein is CASTSGGEQYF. The CDR3, as DNA: TGTGCCAGTACCTCAGGAGGGGAGCAGTACTTC.

The V call is TRBV6-1, the J call TRBJ2-6, with 9 bases lining up with TRBD1. Germline CDR1 reads MNHNS; CDR2 reads SASEGT. V lost 3 bases, J lost 0 bases, and 9 bases stayed unmatched. The CDR3 sequence is 19 residues long. CDR3 sequence: CASSDITGGSSSGANVLTF. The DNA of the CDR3 is TGTGCCAGCAGTGATATTACAGGGGGCTCGAGCTCTGGGGCCAACGTCCTGACTTTC.

This clone was found a few times. V is TRBV28 and J is TRBJ2-2; no clear D gene. Trimming removed 8 bases from V and 0 bases from J, with 10 bases in between. The CDR3 consists of 14 residues. CDR1 is MDHEN and CDR2 is SYDVKM in the germline V gene. CDR3 sequence: CASANPANTGELFF. As DNA, the CDR3 is TGTGCCAGCGCCAACCCGGCGAACACCGGGGAGCTGTTTTTT.

This clone occurred a few times. The CDR3 here is CASSHGGAANTEAFF. The CDR3 bases are TGCGCCAGCAGCCATGGAGGGGCAGCGAACACTGAAGCTTTCTTT. This sequence joins TRBV4-1 and TRBJ1-1; D possibly corresponds to TRBD1 (5 bases). This CDR3 contains 15 residues. The germline V gene encodes CDR1 MGHRA and CDR2 YSYEKL. V lost 3 bases, J lost 1 base, and 12 bases lay in between.

The chain couples TRBV19 to TRBJ1-6; D gene uncertain. Deletions cut 5 bases from V and 11 bases from J, with 10 bases between. There are 12 residues in the CDR3. Germline loops: CDR1 LNHDA, CDR2 SQIVND (reference sequence). The CDR3 DNA follows: TGTGCCAGTAGTGGTTCAGAGGCACCCCTCCACTTT. Protein: CASSGSEAPLHF.

The chain uses TRBV14 and TRBJ1-4; 7 bases map to TRBD1. V gave up 5 bases and J gave up 5 bases; unmatched junction bases: 5. Germline CDR1 SGHDN, CDR2 FVKESK. CDR3 length equals 14 residues. The CDR3 DNA is TGTGCCAGCAGCAAGACAGGGCGGAATGAAAAACTGTTTTTT. Translated, it gives CASSKTGRNEKLFF.

CDR3 region: CASSVVGGGETQYF. The CDR3 DNA is TGTGCCAGCAGCGTAGTAGGGGGGGGCGAGACCCAGTACTTC. This chain uses TRBV9 with TRBJ2-5; D possibly corresponds to TRBD2 (7 bases). V was trimmed by 0 bases and J by 5 bases, leaving 11 bases between them. The CDR3 runs 14 residues. Germline CDR1 reads SGDLS; CDR2 reads YYNGEE.

This sequence joins TRBV7-2 and TRBJ2-7, with TRBD1 as a possible D gene (6 bases). V was shortened by 8 bases and J by 0 bases, with 14 bases between the two germline ends. CDR3 length: 14 amino acids. Per germline, CDR1 SGHTA and CDR2 FQGNSA. The DNA for the CDR3 is TGTGCCAGCCGGACCGGGACATTCTCCTACGAGCAGTACTTC. Translation: CASRTGTFSYEQYF.

This sequence joins TRBV7-3 and TRBJ2-2; 10 nucleotides align to TRBD2. Trimming removed 8 bases from V and 7 bases from J; junction bases left unmatched: 10. The length of the CDR3 is 15 residues. Germline V gene data show CDR1 as SGHTA and CDR2 as FQGTGA. CDR3 bases: TGTGCCAGCGGCCGGGGACTAGCGAATGGCGGGGAGCTGTTTTTT. Translating gives CASGRGLANGGELFF. The full variable domain, completed using reference TRBV7-3 and TRBJ2-2, is GAGVSQTPSNKVTEKGKYVELRCDPISGHTALYWYRQSLGQGPEFLIYFQGTGAADDSGLPNDRFFAVRPEGSVSTLKIQRTERGDSAVYLCASGRGLANGGELFFGEGSRLTVL.

To note about this clone: The sample holds other DNA sequences that translate to the same CDR3. The chain is built from TRBV19 and TRBJ2-7, with TRBD1 matching 9 bases. After removal of 4 bases from V and 1 base from J, the junction contained 5 bases not matched to a gene. The germline V gene encodes CDR1 LNHDA and CDR2 SQIVND (reference sequence). This CDR3 has 15 residues. The DNA of the CDR3 is TGTGCCAGTAGTACCCGGGACAGGGCATCCTACGAGCAGTACTTC. Its translation: CASSTRDRASYEQYF.